The 17 T cell receptor beta chains below all came from one sample that was sequenced in a study of blood T cell repertoires in COVID-19. Clones were sequenced by immunoSEQ multiplex PCR, and TCRdb holds only the in-frame ones, with some missing. The table records a few hundred thousand clones, just under 85% of them present only once. Sequencing input: peripheral blood. These receptors all come from a woman in her forties or fifties with active or convalescent COVID-19.

This CDR3 reads CASSPPLYRTGELFF. CDR3 sequence (DNA): TGCGCCAGCAGCCCGCCCCTTTACAGGACCGGGGAGCTGTTTTTT. The chain uses TRBV4-1 and TRBJ2-2; tentatively, D is TRBD1 (5 bases). The CDR3 is 15 residues long. Germline CDR1 is MGHRA and CDR2 is YSYEKL. The V end was cut by 4 bases, the J end by 5 bases, with 14 bases between.

The chain has TRBV3-1 (or the pseudogene TRBV3-2) and TRBJ2-1; no reliable D call. CDR3 length: 14 amino acids. The germline gives CDR1 LGHDT, CDR2 YNNKEL (reference sequence). Trimming took 3 bases from V and 4 from J, leaving 10 bases between them. CDR3 bases: TGTGCCAGCAGCCAGTCGTGGCCATACAATGAGCAGTTCTTC. It is translated as CASSQSWPYNEQFF.

The chain recombines TRBV6-5 with TRBJ1-3; 8 bases align to TRBD1. Germline values: CDR1 MNHEY, CDR2 SVGAGI. This CDR3 contains 13 residues. After removal of 6 bases from V and 2 bases from J, the junction contained 0 bases not matched to a gene. CDR3 residues: CASRTGAGNTIYF. The CDR3 DNA follows: TGTGCCAGCAGGACAGGGGCTGGAAACACCATATATTTT.

The V gene is TRBV28, the J gene TRBJ2-7; the match to TRBD2 covers 14 bases. This CDR3 region has 15 residues. Losses at the gene ends were 4 bases for V and 3 bases for J; bases not matched to a gene: 2. Germline V CDR1 and CDR2: MDHEN, SYDVKM. The CDR3 coding sequence is TGTGCCAGCAGTTGGACTAGCGGGAGGTTCTACGAGCAGTACTTC. Translated: CASSWTSGRFYEQYF.

The chain couples TRBV6-5 to TRBJ1-4, with 7 bases that match TRBD1. The CDR3 is made up of 15 amino acids. Germline V gene data show CDR1 as MNHEY and CDR2 as SVGAGI. After removal of 5 bases from V and 8 bases from J, the junction contained 11 bases not matched to a gene. CDR3 loop: CASSKSTGLDEKLFF. The CDR3 DNA follows: TGTGCCAGCAGTAAATCGACAGGGTTAGACGAAAAACTGTTTTTT.

The rearrangement links TRBV18 to TRBJ2-4; 7 bases line up with TRBD1. Trimming took 4 bases from V and 0 from J; bases not matched to a gene: 6. CDR3 length: 16 residues. Germline V gene sequence: CDR1 KGHSH, CDR2 LQKENI. CDR3 in DNA: TGTGCCAGCTCACTCCGGGACAGAATAGCCAAAAACATTCAGTACTTC. Amino acids: CASSLRDRIAKNIQYF.

This rearrangement joins TRBV10-3 to TRBJ2-7; 11 bases map to TRBD1. The CDR3 is 13 amino acids. Trimming took 8 bases from V and 3 from J; bases not matched to a gene: 3. Germline CDR1 ENHRY, CDR2 SYGVKD. Written as DNA, the CDR3 is TGTGCCATCTGGACAGGGGGCTACTACGAGCAGTACTTC. Its translation is CAIWTGGYYEQYF.

The V gene is TRBV24-1, the J gene TRBJ2-7; a possible D gene is TRBD2 (5 bases). V was cut by 6 bases and J by 1 base, with 9 bases left in between. Germline V CDR1 and CDR2: KGHDR, SFDVKD. The CDR3 contains 13 residues. The CDR3 region is CATSSGGSYEQYF. The CDR3 nucleotides are TGTGCCACCAGTAGTGGCGGGTCCTACGAGCAGTACTTC.

This clone has ten or more counts. This chain joins TRBV9 and TRBJ2-2, with a possible D match to TRBD2 (6 bases). Germline CDR1 SGDLS, CDR2 YYNGEE. Trimming left V 0 bases short and J 6 bases short, with 12 bases between. There are 15 residues in the CDR3. CDR3 nucleotides: TGTGCCAGCAGCGTAGCGGGAGCTTTCCCCGGGGAGCTGTTTTTT. This codes for CASSVAGAFPGELFF.

The V call is TRBV7-9, the J call TRBJ1-2; weak D call: TRBD1 (6 bases). V gave up 3 bases and J gave up 4 bases, with 18 bases separating them. The CDR3 spans 16 residues. Looked up from germline, CDR1 is SEHNR and CDR2 is FQNEAQ (reference sequence). For the CDR3, the DNA is TGTGCCAGCAGCTTCCCCCGACAGGAATCCGCCTATGGCTACACCTTC. This translates into CASSFPRQESAYGYTF.

The V gene is TRBV9, the J gene TRBJ2-3; 11 bases fit TRBD2. Looked up from germline, CDR1 is SGDLS and CDR2 is YYNGEE. The J segment lost 2 bases and the V segment lost 2 bases, leaving 13 bases of the junction unmatched. The CDR3 length is 19 residues. The CDR3 protein is CASSVAVAGGLGNTDTQYF. CDR3 coding DNA: TGTGCCAGCAGCGTTGCTGTAGCGGGAGGGCTCGGTAACACAGATACGCAGTATTTT.

The V gene is TRBV11-1, the J gene TRBJ2-2; D possibly corresponds to TRBD1 (6 bases). The germline V gene has CDR1 SGHAT and CDR2 FQDESV (reference sequence). This CDR3 has 14 amino acids. V was pared by 10 bases and J by 2 bases, with 14 bases between. This chain's CDR3 is CAKLTGLNTGELFF. CDR3 sequence (DNA): TGTGCCAAATTGACAGGATTAAACACCGGGGAGCTGTTTTTT.

V gene TRBV4-2 combines with J gene TRBJ1-5; 9 bases align to TRBD1. The V segment lost 2 bases and the J segment 7 bases; nucleotides outside the gene matches: 9. The CDR3 consists of 16 residues. Germline CDR1 and CDR2: LGHNA and YNFKEQ. CDR3 DNA sequence: TGTGCCAGCAGCCAATCGGGACAGGGAATCGACCAGCCCCAGCATTTT. It specifies CASSQSGQGIDQPQHF.

This chain links TRBV3-1 (or the pseudogene TRBV3-2) with TRBJ2-4; 10 nucleotides match TRBD2. CDR1 LGHDT and CDR2 YNNKEL come from the germline V gene (reference sequence). The CDR3 length is 16 residues. V was clipped by 4 bases and J by 3 bases; unmatched bases: 6. This CDR3 is CASSRSGRAGKNIQYF. CDR3 sequence (DNA): TGTGCCAGCAGCCGAAGCGGGAGGGCCGGCAAAAACATTCAGTACTTC.

The V call is TRBV7-2, the J call TRBJ2-1; 10 bases align to TRBD2. V lost 4 bases to trimming and J lost 5 bases; unmatched junction nucleotides: 5. From germline, CDR1 is SGHTA and CDR2 FQGNSA. The CDR3 runs to 15 residues. In DNA form, the CDR3 reads TGTGCCAGCAGCTGGACTAGCGGTATCAACAATGAGCAGTTCTTC. Amino acid sequence: CASSWTSGINNEQFF.

V and J are TRBV9 and TRBJ2-7, with TRBD2 matching over 16 bases. V shed 4 bases, J shed 5 bases, and the junction held 6 bases outside the gene matches. The CDR3 sequence is 16 residues long. Germline CDR1 reads SGDLS; CDR2 reads YYNGEE. DNA of the CDR3: TGTGCCAGCAGCCCGGGACTAGCGGGAGGGCGGGACGAGCAGTACTTC. Translating gives CASSPGLAGGRDEQYF.

V usage is TRBV29-1 and J usage is TRBJ2-3, with 10 nucleotides matching TRBD2. The trim removed 3 bases at V and 2 bases at J, leaving 8 bases unmatched. From germline, CDR1 is SQVTM and CDR2 ANQGSEA. The CDR3 spans 16 residues. CDR3 amino acids: CSVDPATSGATDTQYF. CDR3 bases: TGCAGCGTTGACCCCGCCACTAGCGGGGCCACAGATACGCAGTATTTT.